This TCR beta chain comes out of a study of shared clonotypes between healthy human individuals. Profiling relied on immunoSEQ multiplex PCR, and the TCRdb table lists in-frame clones only, not all of them. Counted here are fewer than 850,000 clones, about 97% occurring once; the ten biggest clones make up less than 0.25%. Comment on this clone: Its matching antigen is unknown.

CD45RO negativity and positive selection for CCR7 defined naive CD8 cells, a population that excluded terminally differentiated effector memory CD45RA+ cells. Nashville, Tennessee was home to all donors, each a Caucasian adult. The V gene's germline CDR1 is SEHNR and CDR2 FQNEAQ (reference sequence). V dropped 5 bases and J dropped 4 bases, with 12 bases sitting between them. This CDR3 comprises 13 residues. Study conclusions and caveats: Researchers found naive subsets generally carried larger estimated richness than memory subsets.

Sample: naive CD8+ T cells sorted from blood. The rearrangement uses TRBV7-9 and TRBJ2-7, with D perhaps given as TRBD1 or TRBD2 (6 bases each). The sequence derives from a man younger than 45 in good health. The DNA for the CDR3 is TGTGCCAGCAGCCCGGGGGCATTGTACGAGCAGTACTTC. It specifies CASSPGALYEQYF.